This TCR beta chain derives from a study of monozygotic twins with inflammatory bowel disease. Study outcomes and limitations: Especially where disease activity was present, IBD patients had fewer clonotypes in common with others than healthy twins did.

Each CDR3 protein gets one entry in TCRdb, which reprocessed the 5' RACE reads and gives no DNA. In total, the table holds 300,000 to 400,000 distinct CDR3 sequences. A note on this clonotype: Its antigen is unknown.

This CDR3 contains 16 residues. CDR1 and CDR2 from the germline V gene are SGHTA and FQGTGA. The chain is built from TRBV7-3 and TRBJ2-3. This clonotype was obtained from a human donor with ulcerative colitis or Crohn's disease, or a healthy co-twin of an affected twin (not recorded which). Sequenced material: blood. Here the CDR3 reads CASSLSGRWDTDTQYF.